What follows describes a single T cell receptor (beta chain). No antigen is known for it. With 60 Vbeta and 13 Jbeta primers, the PCR was carried out. Here immunoSEQ multiplex PCR was the method, and the copy in TCRdb shows in-frame clones only, minus some. The table lists approximately 150,000 clones, roughly four fifths of them singletons. The source of the sample is a study of cytomegalovirus exposure and HLA in healthy donors. Findings and caveats of the study: For TCR beta chains, V- and J-gene trimming was later linked to a missense DCLRE1C variant. It was assumed in the presence/absence analyses that sequencing depth was roughly uniform across donors. Per a prior analysis, the majority of TCR beta V segments were productive roughly 87% or roughly 30% of the time.

Germline V gene lookup returns CDR1 SGHVS and CDR2 FNYEAQ. With V trimmed by 5 bases and J by 7 bases, 5 bases remained unmatched. The CDR3 sequence is 14 residues long. The specimen sequenced was PBMCs. The chain recombines TRBV7-6 with TRBJ1-4; 9 positions match TRBD1. This receptor was obtained from a woman in her 40s in good health and CMV-seronegative. CDR3 bases: TGTGCCAGCAGCCCGGGACAGGGCGGTGAAAAACTGTTTTTT. It specifies CASSPGQGGEKLFF.